This T cell receptor beta chain stems from a study of T cell changes during pregnancy in multiple sclerosis (dated by TCRdb to about 2019). Turning to the overall study: Changes in the T cell repertoire over the course of pregnancy were examined in this study in women with multiple sclerosis.

Per the germline V gene, SGHTA is the CDR1 and FQGNSA is the CDR2. Trimming removed 2 bases from V and 5 bases from J, leaving 9 bases between the germline ends. The CDR3 sequence holds 13 residues, the cysteine and phenylalanine included. Of the read, only the CDR3 DNA is kept; its 39 bases are in frame from base 1. The library was made by the immunoSEQ multiplex PCR assay. Sourced from immuneACCESS, this table was stored by TCRdb with only in-frame sequences that have V and J called. A share of the clones is absent; for the studies checked, an unresolved V gene accounts for under half, and the remainder has no known explanation. This sample holds around 72,000 clones; just over 90% were observed only once. Over 2% of the sample is taken by the ten largest. Remarks on this clone: Its antigen is unknown. Base qualities were left out, and no much larger clone turns up one base away.

The sequence links TRBV7-2 to TRBJ1-2; a confident D gene designation cannot be given. The sequencing used peripheral blood, collected in the second trimester of pregnancy. This TCR was recovered from a female donor in good health, enrolled as a control in a pregnancy study. This receptor has the CDR3 CASSLNFRYGYTF. The bases read TGTGCCAGCAGCTTAAATTTCCGGTATGGCTACACCTTC.